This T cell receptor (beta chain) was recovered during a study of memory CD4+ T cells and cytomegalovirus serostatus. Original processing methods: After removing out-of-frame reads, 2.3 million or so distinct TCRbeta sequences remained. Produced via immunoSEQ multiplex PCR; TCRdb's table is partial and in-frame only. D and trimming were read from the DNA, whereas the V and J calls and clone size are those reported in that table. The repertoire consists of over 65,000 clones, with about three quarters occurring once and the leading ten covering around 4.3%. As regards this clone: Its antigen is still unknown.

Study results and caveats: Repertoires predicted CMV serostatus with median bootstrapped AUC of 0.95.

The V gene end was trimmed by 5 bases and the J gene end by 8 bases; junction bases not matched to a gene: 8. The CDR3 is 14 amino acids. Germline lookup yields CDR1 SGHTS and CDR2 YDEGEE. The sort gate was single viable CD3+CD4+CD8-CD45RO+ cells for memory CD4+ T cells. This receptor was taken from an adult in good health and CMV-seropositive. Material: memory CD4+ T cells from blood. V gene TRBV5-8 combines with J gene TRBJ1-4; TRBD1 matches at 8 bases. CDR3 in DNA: TGTGCCAGCAGGAAGACAGGGGCGGGAGAAAAACTGTTTTTT. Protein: CASRKTGAGEKLFF.